Listed below are T cell receptor beta chains from one sample, sequenced in a study of shared clonotypes between healthy human individuals. The repertoire was sequenced with immunoSEQ multiplex PCR; TCRdb's copy has only in-frame clones and lacks some. The sample yields roughly 2.6 million clones, over 85% seen once. Material: naive CD4+ T cells sorted from blood. These receptors were taken from a man aged 18 to 29 in good health. Both conserved end residues are part of each CDR3. A D gene is named only where the DNA matches it firmly. Clone size is given for some rows only: seen once, a few or many times, or a class if the clone is expanded.

V: TRBV4-1; J: TRBJ2-3; D: NA; size: NA; CDR3: CASQETRLMGTDTQYF; DNA: TGCGCCAGCCAGGAGACCCGGCTCATGGGGACAGATACGCAGTATTTT
V: TRBV11-2; J: TRBJ2-1; D: NA; size: NA; CDR3: CASSLDQFGNRANEQFF; DNA: TGTGCCAGCAGCTTAGATCAATTCGGGAATAGGGCTAATGAGCAGTTCTTC
V: TRBV5-1; J: TRBJ1-6; D: TRBD1; size: once; CDR3: CASSLEGTGGAPLHF; DNA: TGCGCCAGCAGCTTGGAGGGGACAGGGGGCGCACCCCTCCACTTT
V: TRBV5-1; J: TRBJ1-3; D: NA; size: NA; CDR3: CASSLEGVSGNTIYF; DNA: TGCGCCAGCAGCTTGGAGGGGGTTTCTGGAAACACCATATATTTT
V: TRBV7-2; J: TRBJ2-1; D: NA; size: once; CDR3: CASSWDGSYNEQFF; DNA: TGTGCCAGCAGCTGGGACGGATCCTACAATGAGCAGTTCTTC
V: TRBV28; J: TRBJ2-7; D: NA; size: once; CDR3: CASSSGTKLYEQYF; DNA: TGTGCCAGCAGCTCCGGGACAAAGCTTTACGAGCAGTACTTC
V: TRBV6-1; J: TRBJ1-2; D: TRBD1; size: NA; CDR3: CASSEETGRIGSNYGYTF; DNA: TGTGCCAGCAGTGAGGAGACAGGGAGGATAGGGTCTAACTATGGCTACACCTTC
V: TRBV19; J: TRBJ2-7; D: NA; size: once; CDR3: CASSGGGQQYF; DNA: TGTGCCAGTAGTGGAGGTGGACAGCAGTACTTC
V: TRBV29-1; J: TRBJ1-1; D: NA; size: few; CDR3: CSALRGGAEAFF; DNA: TGCAGCGCACTACGCGGGGGGGCGGAAGCTTTCTTT
V: TRBV2; J: TRBJ1-3; D: NA; size: NA; CDR3: CASSEGQVSGNTIYF; DNA: TGTGCCAGCAGTGAGGGGCAGGTCTCTGGAAACACCATATATTTT
V: TRBV7-9; J: TRBJ1-2; D: TRBD1; size: few; CDR3: CASSEQGASDGYTF; DNA: TGTGCCAGCAGCGAACAGGGGGCATCGGATGGCTACACCTTC
V: TRBV12-5; J: TRBJ2-2; D: TRBD2; size: NA; CDR3: CASGSGLGGAPSGELFF; DNA: TGTGCTAGTGGTTCGGGACTAGGGGGGGCCCCATCCGGGGAGCTGTTTTTT
V: TRBV5-1; J: TRBJ2-1; D: NA; size: NA; CDR3: CASSLNFLASSYNEQFF; DNA: TGCGCCAGCAGCTTGAATTTCCTAGCGAGCTCCTACAATGAGCAGTTCTTC
V: TRBV6-1; J: TRBJ1-6; D: TRBD1; size: NA; CDR3: CASSERSGGTGVGSPLHF; DNA: TGTGCCAGCAGTGAACGAAGTGGTGGGACAGGGGTAGGTTCACCCCTCCACTTT
V: TRBV6-6; J: TRBJ1-3; D: TRBD1; size: NA; CDR3: CASSAPGQRTIYF; DNA: TGTGCCAGCAGCGCGCCGGGACAGAGGACCATATATTTT
V: TRBV7-2; J: TRBJ2-3; D: NA; size: NA; CDR3: CASSPGLTPDTQYF; DNA: TGTGCCAGCAGCCCAGGACTAACCCCAGATACGCAGTATTTT
V: TRBV2; J: TRBJ1-6; D: NA; size: NA; CDR3: CASSEVSSYNSPLHF; DNA: TGTGCCAGCAGTGAAGTGAGCTCCTATAATTCACCCCTCCACTTT
V: TRBV18; J: TRBJ2-3; D: NA; size: NA; CDR3: CASSPSRPGDTQYF; DNA: TGTGCCAGCTCACCTTCGAGACCGGGAGATACGCAGTATTTT
V: TRBV10-3; J: TRBJ2-6; D: TRBD2; size: NA; CDR3: CAISEGGGAGANVLTF; DNA: TGTGCCATCAGTGAGGGGGGGGGAGCTGGGGCCAACGTCCTGACTTTC
V: TRBV30; J: TRBJ1-6; D: TRBD1; size: NA; CDR3: CAWSGDRGLYSPLHF; DNA: TGTGCCTGGTCCGGGGACAGGGGGCTATATTCACCCCTCCACTTT
V: TRBV7-9; J: TRBJ1-1; D: NA; size: NA; CDR3: CASSPGGGQWGLWTEAFF; DNA: TGTGCCAGCAGCCCAGGAGGGGGACAATGGGGGCTGTGGACTGAAGCTTTCTTT
V: TRBV18; J: TRBJ2-7; D: NA; size: once; CDR3: CASSPTDSFYEQYF; DNA: TGTGCCAGCTCACCGACAGATTCCTTCTACGAGCAGTACTTC
V: TRBV18; J: TRBJ2-6; D: NA; size: NA; CDR3: CASSPPTGTGANVLTF; DNA: TGTGCCAGCTCACCCCCGACGGGTACAGGGGCCAACGTCCTGACTTTC
V: TRBV10-3; J: TRBJ2-5; D: TRBD2; size: NA; CDR3: CAISNTSGRARETQYF; DNA: TGTGCCATCAGCAACACAAGCGGGAGGGCCCGGGAGACCCAGTACTTC
V: TRBV5-1; J: TRBJ2-5; D: TRBD2; size: NA; CDR3: CASSLGGTSGEETQYF; DNA: TGCGCCAGCAGCTTGGGGGGGACTAGCGGTGAAGAGACCCAGTACTTC
V: TRBV7-2; J: TRBJ2-7; D: TRBD2; size: NA; CDR3: CASRPGLAGGGKYEQYF; DNA: TGTGCCAGCAGGCCGGGACTAGCGGGAGGGGGGAAGTACGAGCAGTACTTC
V: TRBV19; J: TRBJ1-4; D: NA; size: few; CDR3: CASSMAANEKLFF; DNA: TGTGCCAGTAGTATGGCTGCGAATGAAAAACTGTTTTTT
V: TRBV7-9; J: TRBJ2-7; D: NA; size: NA; CDR3: CASSSSTLSAEQYF; DNA: TGTGCCAGCAGCTCCTCGACTTTATCGGCCGAGCAGTACTTC
V: TRBV27; J: TRBJ1-2; D: NA; size: NA; CDR3: CATGGLYGYTF; DNA: TGTGCCACGGGGGGCCTCTATGGCTACACCTTC
V: TRBV7-2; J: TRBJ2-7; D: NA; size: NA; CDR3: CASSSRAYEQYF; DNA: TGTGCCAGCAGCTCAAGGGCCTACGAGCAGTACTTC
V: TRBV10-3; J: TRBJ2-1; D: TRBD2; size: NA; CDR3: CAISGKREGQGEQFF; DNA: TGTGCCATCAGTGGGAAGCGGGAGGGCCAGGGTGAGCAGTTCTTC
V: TRBV10-3; J: TRBJ2-5; D: TRBD2; size: NA; CDR3: CAISESTGLAAYQETQYF; DNA: TGTGCCATCAGTGAGTCGACCGGACTAGCGGCGTACCAAGAGACCCAGTACTTC